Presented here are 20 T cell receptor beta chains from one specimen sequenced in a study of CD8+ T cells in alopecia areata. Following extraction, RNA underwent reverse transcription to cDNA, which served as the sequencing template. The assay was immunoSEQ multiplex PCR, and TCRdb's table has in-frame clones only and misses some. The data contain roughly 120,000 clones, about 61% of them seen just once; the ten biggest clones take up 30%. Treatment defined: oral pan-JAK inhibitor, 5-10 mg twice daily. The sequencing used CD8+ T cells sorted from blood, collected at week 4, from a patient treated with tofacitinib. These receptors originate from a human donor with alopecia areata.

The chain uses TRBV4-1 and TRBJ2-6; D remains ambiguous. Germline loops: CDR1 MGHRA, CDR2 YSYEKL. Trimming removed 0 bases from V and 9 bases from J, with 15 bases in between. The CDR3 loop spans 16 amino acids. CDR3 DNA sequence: TGCGCCAGCAGCCAAGACGGATTCAGAGAGGACAACGTCCTGACTTTC. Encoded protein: CASSQDGFREDNVLTF.

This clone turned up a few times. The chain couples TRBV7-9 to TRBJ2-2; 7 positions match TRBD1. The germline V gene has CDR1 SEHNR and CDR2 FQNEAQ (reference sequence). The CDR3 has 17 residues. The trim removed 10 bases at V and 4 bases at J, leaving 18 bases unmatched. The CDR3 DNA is TGTGCCACAACCACCGAACAGGGGATGAGGGGCACCGGGGAGCTGTTTTTT. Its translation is CATTTEQGMRGTGELFF.

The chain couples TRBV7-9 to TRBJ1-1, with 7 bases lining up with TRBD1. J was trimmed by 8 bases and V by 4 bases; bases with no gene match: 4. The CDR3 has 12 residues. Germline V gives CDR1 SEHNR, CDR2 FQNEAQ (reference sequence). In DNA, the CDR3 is TGTGCCAGCAGCTATCAACAGGGGGAAGCTTTCTTT. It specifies CASSYQQGEAFF.

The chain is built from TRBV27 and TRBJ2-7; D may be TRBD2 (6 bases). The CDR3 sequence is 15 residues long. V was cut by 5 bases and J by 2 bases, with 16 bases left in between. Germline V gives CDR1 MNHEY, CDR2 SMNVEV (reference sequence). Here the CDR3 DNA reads TGTGCCAGCAGTCCCTTTCTAGCGCCTACCTACGAGCAGTACTTC. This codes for CASSPFLAPTYEQYF.

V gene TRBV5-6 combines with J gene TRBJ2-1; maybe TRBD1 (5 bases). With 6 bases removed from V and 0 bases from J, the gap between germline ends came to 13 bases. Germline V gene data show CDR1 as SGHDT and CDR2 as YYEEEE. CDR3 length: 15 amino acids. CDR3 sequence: CASTDSPSSYNEQFF. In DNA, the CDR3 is TGTGCCAGCACCGACAGTCCAAGCTCCTACAATGAGCAGTTCTTC.

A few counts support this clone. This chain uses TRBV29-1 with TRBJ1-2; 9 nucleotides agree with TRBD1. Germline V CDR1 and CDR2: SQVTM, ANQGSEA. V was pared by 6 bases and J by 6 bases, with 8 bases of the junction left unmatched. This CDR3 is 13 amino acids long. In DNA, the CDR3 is TGCAGCGTACCCTCGGACAGGGGAAATGGCTACACCTTC. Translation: CSVPSDRGNGYTF.

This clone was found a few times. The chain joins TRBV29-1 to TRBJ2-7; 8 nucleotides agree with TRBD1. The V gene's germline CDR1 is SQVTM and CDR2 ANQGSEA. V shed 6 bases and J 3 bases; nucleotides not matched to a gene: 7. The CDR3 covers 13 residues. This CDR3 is CSVLDRENYEQYF. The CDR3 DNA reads TGCAGCGTCCTGGACAGGGAAAACTACGAGCAGTACTTC.

DNA for the CDR3: TGCAGCGTTCTGTCTGCGGGGGAATTCCTAGAGACCCAGTACTTC. Its translation: CSVLSAGEFLETQYF. The chain is built from TRBV29-1 and TRBJ2-5, with 7 bases that match TRBD2. The V segment lost 5 bases and the J segment 4 bases; nucleotides outside the gene matches: 13. Germline assignment: CDR1 SQVTM and CDR2 ANQGSEA. CDR3 length: 15 residues.

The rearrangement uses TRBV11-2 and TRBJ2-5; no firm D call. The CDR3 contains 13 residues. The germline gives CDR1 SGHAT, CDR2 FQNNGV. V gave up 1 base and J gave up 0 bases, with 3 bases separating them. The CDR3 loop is CASSLGYQETQYF. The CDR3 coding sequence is TGTGCCAGCAGCTTAGGATACCAAGAGACCCAGTACTTC.

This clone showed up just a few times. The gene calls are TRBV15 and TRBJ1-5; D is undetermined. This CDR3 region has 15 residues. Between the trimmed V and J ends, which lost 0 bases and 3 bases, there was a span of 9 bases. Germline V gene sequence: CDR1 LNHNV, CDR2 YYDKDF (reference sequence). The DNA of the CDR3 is TGTGCCACCAGCAGAGATCGGTCCCTCAATCAGCCCCAGCATTTT. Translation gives CATSRDRSLNQPQHF.

The CDR3 loop reads CSVEIDWTGSSYEQYF. The CDR3, as DNA: TGCAGCGTTGAAATTGATTGGACAGGGAGCTCCTACGAGCAGTACTTC. The V call is TRBV29-1, the J call TRBJ2-7, with 8 positions matching TRBD1. The trim removed 2 bases at V and 0 bases at J, leaving 9 bases unmatched. Germline loops: CDR1 SQVTM, CDR2 ANQGSEA. CDR3 length: 16 residues.

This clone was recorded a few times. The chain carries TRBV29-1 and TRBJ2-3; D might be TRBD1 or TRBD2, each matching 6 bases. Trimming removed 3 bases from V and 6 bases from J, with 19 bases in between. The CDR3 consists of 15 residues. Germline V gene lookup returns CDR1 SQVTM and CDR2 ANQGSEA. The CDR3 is CSVEVGGLRVDTQYF. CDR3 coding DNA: TGCAGCGTTGAGGTCGGGGGCCTTAGGGTGGATACGCAGTATTTT.

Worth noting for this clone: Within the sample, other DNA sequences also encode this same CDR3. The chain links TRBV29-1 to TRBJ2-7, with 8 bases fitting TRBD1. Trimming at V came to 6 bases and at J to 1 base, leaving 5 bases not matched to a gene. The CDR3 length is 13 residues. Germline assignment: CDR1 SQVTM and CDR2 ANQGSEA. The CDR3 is CSVGQGSSYEQYF. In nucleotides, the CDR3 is TGCAGCGTAGGACAGGGATCTTCCTACGAGCAGTACTTC.

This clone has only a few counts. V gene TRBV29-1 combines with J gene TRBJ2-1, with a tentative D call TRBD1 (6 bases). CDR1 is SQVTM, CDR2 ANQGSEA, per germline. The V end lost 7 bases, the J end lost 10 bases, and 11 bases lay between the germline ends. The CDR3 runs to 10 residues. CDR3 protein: CSAPGAEQFF. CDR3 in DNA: TGCAGCGCCCCAGGGGCAGAGCAGTTCTTC.

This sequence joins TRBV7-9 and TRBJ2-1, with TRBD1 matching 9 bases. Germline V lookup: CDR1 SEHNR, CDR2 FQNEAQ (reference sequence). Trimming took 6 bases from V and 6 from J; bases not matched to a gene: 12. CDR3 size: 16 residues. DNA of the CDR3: TGTGCCAGCAGTTTGACACCGGGACAGGGAGTCAATGAGCAGTTCTTC. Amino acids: CASSLTPGQGVNEQFF.

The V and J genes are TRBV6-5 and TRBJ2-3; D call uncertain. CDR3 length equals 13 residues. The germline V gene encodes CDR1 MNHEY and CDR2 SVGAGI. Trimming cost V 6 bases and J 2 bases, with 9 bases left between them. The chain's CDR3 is CASRGIHTDTQYF. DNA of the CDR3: TGTGCCAGCAGGGGCATTCACACAGATACGCAGTATTTT.

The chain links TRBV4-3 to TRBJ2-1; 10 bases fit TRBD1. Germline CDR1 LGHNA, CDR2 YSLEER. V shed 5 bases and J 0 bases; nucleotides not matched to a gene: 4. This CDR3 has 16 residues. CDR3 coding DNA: TGCGCCAGCAGCGCCCGGACAGGGGGCTCCTACAATGAGCAGTTCTTC. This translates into CASSARTGGSYNEQFF.

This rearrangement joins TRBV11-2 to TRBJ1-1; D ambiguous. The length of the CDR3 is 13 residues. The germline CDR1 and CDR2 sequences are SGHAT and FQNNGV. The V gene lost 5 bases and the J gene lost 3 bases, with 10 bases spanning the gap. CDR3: CASSPLMYTEAFF. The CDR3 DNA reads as TGTGCCAGCAGCCCCCTCATGTACACTGAAGCTTTCTTT.

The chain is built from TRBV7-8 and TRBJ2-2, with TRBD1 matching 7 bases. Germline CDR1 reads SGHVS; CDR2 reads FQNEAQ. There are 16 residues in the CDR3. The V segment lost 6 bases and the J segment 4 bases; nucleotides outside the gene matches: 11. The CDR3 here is CASSIDRALSTGELFF. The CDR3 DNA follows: TGTGCCAGCAGTATTGACAGGGCGTTGTCCACCGGGGAGCTGTTTTTT.

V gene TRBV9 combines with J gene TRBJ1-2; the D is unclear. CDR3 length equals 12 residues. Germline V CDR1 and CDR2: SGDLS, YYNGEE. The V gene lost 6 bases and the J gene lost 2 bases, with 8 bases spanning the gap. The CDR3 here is CASTPGNYGYTF. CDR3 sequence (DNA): TGTGCCAGCACTCCGGGAAACTATGGCTACACCTTC.